This TCR beta chain stems from a study of blood T cells in healthy people across ages (dated by TCRdb to 2015 to 2017). The study in broad terms: In model experiments, template switching captured roughly one uniquely barcoded TCR beta cDNA molecule for every two T cells. The donors were divided into four age groups: young (average about 15 years), middle-aged (roughly 40), aged (approximately 62) and long-lived (roughly 82). To avoid experimental bias, donors of different ages were distributed randomly across sequencing lanes. The study measured age-related changes in TCR beta repertoire diversity using deep sequencing normalized with unique cDNA molecular identifiers. Two additional independent replicas of 1 million unique cDNA reads from the same blood draw were analyzed for two donors (one aged 18 to 29 and one aged 80 or older). The paper's findings and limits, for the study overall: Because the CMV infection status of the donors was unknown, age-related changes in expanded clonotypes may potentially have been confounded. Bulk unsorted PBMC profiling prevented conclusive comparison of naive and antigen-experienced compartments. There was a strong correlation between observed TCR beta diversity and the percentage of naive T cells measured by flow cytometry. Estimates of total diversity based on one million sequenced T cells were considered lower bounds and underestimates. Compared with the aged group, the long-lived group had more naive CD4+ T cells, fewer expanded clones and increased TCR diversity, a pattern suggesting age selection. As age increased, observed TCR beta diversity per million T cells dropped in a roughly linear way, and a significant reduction was already evident by age roughly 40.

Receptor amplification or capture employed 5' RACE. The sample was run on an Illumina HiSeq 2500. A second roughly 6 to 11 cycle PCR used a sample-barcoded 5' primer and a J-beta primer mix. A unique molecular identifier was introduced onto each TCR beta cDNA molecule by a template-switch 5' adaptor carrying 12 random nucleotides. At least 2.5 million CDR3-containing paired-end reads were obtained from each sample. All of the RNA was converted into first-strand cDNA using the Mint cDNA synthesis kit, with a TRBC-specific oligonucleotide serving as the primer. All cDNA was treated with uracil-DNA glycosylase and then went through a first 18-cycle PCR with the universal primers M1SS and BC2_uni_R. The source study handled its data this way. For normalization, 1 million high-quality reads were randomly selected from each sample, with every read carrying a distinct molecular identifier. Reads with shared molecular identifiers were discarded instead of being binned into consensus sequences. CDR3 identification, clonotype clustering and error correction used MiTCR with a Q25 quality threshold and the strictest error-elimination algorithm. A nonparametric unseen species model with Euler transformation was used to estimate lower-bound total TCR beta diversity. Using fastp trimming at Q25 and MiXCR clonotype assembly, TCRdb reanalyzed the public sequencing data and kept in-frame beta chains. Every CDR3 protein is listed once, alongside the most common genes and DNA of its rows. The authors' filters were not applied to this entry. Recorded for this sample are over 1,200,000 distinct CDR3 sequences; 59% of them occurred a single time. Roughly 6.3% of the sample belongs to the ten largest clones.

Donors were a few dozen systemically healthy Caucasian individuals from Russia aged roughly 6 to 90 years. About 10 milliliters of peripheral blood were collected from each donor into EDTA-treated Vacutainer tubes. Ficoll-Paque density-gradient centrifugation was used to isolate PBMCs, with at least 7 million obtained per sample. Total RNA was extracted from PBMCs with Trizol reagent, with at least 5.5 micrograms obtained per sample. For every donor, an aliquot of PBMCs went through flow cytometry to measure the percentages of naive CD45RAhigh/CD27high T cells. Note on this clonotype: Its antigen is still unknown. Nothing much larger sits one base from this clone, and base qualities are not available.

Between the V and J ends, shortened by 1 base and 5 bases respectively, the junction contains 17 bases. The CDR3 starts with the cysteine, ends with the phenylalanine, and has 16 residues. Only the CDR3 region is kept as DNA, spanning 48 bases read in frame from base 1. The V and J genes are TRBV12-3 or TRBV12-4 and TRBJ1-2; the D gene is unclear. What was sequenced was blood. This sequence was found in a man aged 18 to 30 in good health. At the DNA level, the sequence is TGTGCCAGCAGTTTAGGAGGTACAGCGCAACATTATGGCTACACCTTC. Translated, this is CASSLGGTAQHYGYTF.